These 15 T cell receptor beta chains share one sample of origin, sequenced in a study of T cell changes during pregnancy in multiple sclerosis. TCRdb's table, derived via immunoSEQ multiplex PCR, lists solely in-frame clones and lacks some. The profile covers some 97,000 clones, with 90% to 95% appearing a single time and roughly 1% taken by the ten largest. Sequencing used peripheral blood, obtained before pregnancy. The receptors come from a female donor with multiple sclerosis, enrolled in a pregnancy study.

The V and J genes are TRBV7-6 and TRBJ2-7; 10 bases map to TRBD2. CDR1 SGHVS and CDR2 FNYEAQ come from the germline V gene. The CDR3 loop spans 20 amino acids. V was pared by 1 base and J by 2 bases, with 17 bases of the junction left unmatched. The CDR3 region is CASSLGPGLAPLVGTYEQYF. CDR3 nucleotide sequence: TGTGCCAGCAGCTTAGGACCGGGACTAGCGCCATTAGTAGGAACCTACGAGCAGTACTTC. Together with reference TRBV7-6 and TRBJ2-7, the CDR3 gives the full variable domain: GAGVSQSPRYKVTKRGQDVALRCDPISGHVSLYWYRQALGQGPEFLTYFNYEAQQDKSGLPNDRFSAERPEGSISTLTIQRTEQRDSAMYRCASSLGPGLAPLVGTYEQYFGPGTRLTVT.

The V and J genes are TRBV7-6 and TRBJ1-5; no reliable D call. Trimming took off 0 bases at V and 2 bases at J, with 11 bases between the two ends. From germline, CDR1 is SGHVS and CDR2 FNYEAQ. The CDR3 has 16 amino acids. CDR3 amino acids: CASSLAGGSRNQPQHF. CDR3 in DNA: TGTGCCAGCAGCTTAGCAGGCGGCAGTCGCAATCAGCCCCAGCATTTT.

The rearrangement joins TRBV7-4 to TRBJ2-3, with 9 bases aligning to TRBD1. This CDR3 region has 14 residues. The germline V gene has CDR1 SGHVT and CDR2 SQSDAQ. V dropped 5 bases and J dropped 9; count of bases not matched to a gene: 9. CDR3 DNA sequence: TGTGCCAGCAGCCCTGAGGACAGGGGCTGGACGCAGTATTTT. It encodes CASSPEDRGWTQYF.

This clone has only a few counts. The chain joins TRBV5-1 to TRBJ1-1; no firm D call. This CDR3 is 15 amino acids long. V was trimmed by 1 base and J by 2 bases, leaving 12 bases between them. Per the germline V gene, CDR1 is SGHRS and CDR2 is YFSETQ. For the CDR3, the DNA is TGCGCCAGCAGCTTGAGTGGGAGTGGAAACACTGAAGCTTTCTTT. This gives the protein CASSLSGSGNTEAFF.

The chain is built from TRBV6-7 and TRBJ2-4; tentative D call: TRBD2 (5 bases). TRBV6-7 is sorted into the ORF group, with uncertain function. The V and J ends lost 6 bases and 0 bases respectively, with 12 bases between them. The CDR3 has 15 residues. This CDR3 is CASSPRTLAKNIQYF. The CDR3 nucleotides are TGTGCCAGCAGCCCGCGGACTCTAGCCAAAAACATTCAGTACTTC.

This clone was recorded only once. V usage is TRBV7-3 and J usage is TRBJ2-1; 12 bases are shared with TRBD2. CDR1 is SGHTA, CDR2 FQGTGA, per germline. The CDR3 has 14 amino acids. The V gene end was trimmed by 3 bases and the J gene end by 8 bases; junction bases not matched to a gene: 2. The CDR3 DNA reads TGTGCCAGCAGCTTCCTAGCGGGAGGGGATGAGCAGTTCTTC. It encodes CASSFLAGGDEQFF.

This chain connects TRBV7-6 to TRBJ2-1, with 8 bases lining up with TRBD2. Germline assignment: CDR1 SGHVS and CDR2 FNYEAQ. The CDR3 runs 16 residues. V shed 5 bases, J shed 6 bases, and the junction held 12 bases outside the gene matches. Here the CDR3 reads CASSLGGDGIFNEQFF. The CDR3 nucleotides read TGTGCCAGCAGCCTCGGGGGGGACGGGATCTTCAATGAGCAGTTCTTC.

The chain couples TRBV5-1 to TRBJ2-5, with TRBD2 identical over 9 bases. V lost 6 bases to trimming and J lost 5 bases; unmatched junction nucleotides: 8. Germline CDR1 and CDR2: SGHRS and YFSETQ. The CDR3 runs 14 residues. Here the CDR3 DNA reads TGCGCCAGCACCGTAGCGGGAGATAGTGAGACCCAGTACTTC. Translating gives CASTVAGDSETQYF. Based on the CDR3 plus reference TRBV5-1 and TRBJ2-5, the full variable domain is KAGVTQTPRYLIKTRGQQVTLSCSPISGHRSVSWYQQTPGQGLQFLFEYFSETQRNKGNFPGRFSGRQFSNSRSEMNVSTLELGDSALYLCASTVAGDSETQYFGPGTRLLVL.

The rearrangement joins TRBV9 to TRBJ2-2; D possibly corresponds to TRBD1 (5 bases). Trimming pared 4 bases from V and 7 bases from J, leaving 17 bases between. From germline, CDR1 is SGDLS and CDR2 YYNGEE. This CDR3 spans 15 amino acids. The CDR3 region is CASSKGSGLGGELFF. For the CDR3, the DNA is TGTGCCAGCAGCAAGGGGTCAGGGTTGGGCGGGGAGCTGTTTTTT. The full variable domain, rest sourced from reference TRBV9 and TRBJ2-2, is DSGVTQTPKHLITATGQRVTLRCSPRSGDLSVYWYQQSLDQGLQFLIQYYNGEERAKGNILERFSAQQFPDLHSELNLSSLELGDSALYFCASSKGSGLGGELFFGEGSRLTVL.

CDR3 nucleotide sequence: TGTGCCAGCAGCAAGCTAGCGGGATACACAGATACGCAGTATTTT. It specifies CASSKLAGYTDTQYF. V usage is TRBV7-9 and J usage is TRBJ2-3; 9 positions agree with TRBD2. The CDR3 sequence is 15 residues long. Germline trimming cut 5 bases from V and 2 bases from J; bases unmatched to any gene: 5. Germline V gives CDR1 SEHNR, CDR2 FQNEAQ (reference sequence).

The chain recombines TRBV27 with TRBJ2-3; 9 nucleotides line up with TRBD2. CDR3 length: 15 amino acids. CDR1 is MNHEY and CDR2 is SMNVEV in the germline V gene (reference sequence). After removal of 5 bases from V and 4 bases from J, the junction contained 7 bases not matched to a gene. CDR3 nucleotide sequence: TGTGCCAGCAGTCCAATAGCGGGAGACGCAGATACGCAGTATTTT. Its protein product is CASSPIAGDADTQYF.

This chain joins TRBV28 and TRBJ2-3; 7 positions match TRBD1. The J segment lost 3 bases and the V segment lost 4 bases, leaving 10 bases of the junction unmatched. Germline V gene data show CDR1 as MDHEN and CDR2 as SYDVKM. The CDR3 totals 16 residues. CDR3 amino acids: CASSSVQGVNTDTQYF. The CDR3 DNA is TGTGCCAGCAGTTCCGTTCAGGGGGTTAATACAGATACGCAGTATTTT.

This clone appeared a single time. The chain uses TRBV29-1 and TRBJ2-1; 12 nucleotides match TRBD2. Germline V CDR1 and CDR2: SQVTM, ANQGSEA. The CDR3 totals 15 residues. The V gene end was trimmed by 7 bases and the J gene end by 1 base; junction bases not matched to a gene: 5. The CDR3 coding sequence is TGCAGCGCTCTCGGACTAGCGGGGTCCTACAATGAGCAGTTCTTC. Protein product: CSALGLAGSYNEQFF.

This clone was counted once. V and J are TRBV13 and TRBJ2-7, with 9 bases that match TRBD2. V lost 5 bases and J lost 9; bases outside the gene matches: 5. This CDR3 contains 12 residues. Germline assignment: CDR1 PRHDT and CDR2 FYEKMQ (reference sequence). The CDR3 is CASSPRAGGQYF. CDR3 bases: TGTGCCAGCAGCCCTCGAGCGGGAGGGCAGTACTTC.

The chain couples TRBV7-9 to TRBJ2-1, with 8 bases matching TRBD2. J gave up 13 bases and V 4 bases, and 15 bases lay outside the gene matches. The CDR3 consists of 15 residues. Germline V gene data show CDR1 as SEHNR and CDR2 as FQNEAQ (reference sequence). CDR3 sequence reads: CASSSPLSGAEFQFF. The CDR3 nucleotides read TGTGCCAGCAGCTCTCCCCTTAGCGGGGCGGAATTCCAGTTCTTC.